This passage covers 9 T cell receptor beta chains from one sample sequenced in a study of shared clonotypes between healthy human individuals. Sequencing used immunoSEQ multiplex PCR; TCRdb keeps in-frame clones, though not all of them. The sample yields fewer than 1.8 million clones, around 98.5% seen once. What was sequenced was naive CD4+ T cells sorted from blood. As for subset: CD45RA+ positively selected. Receptors originate from a man aged 30-40 years in good health.

The chain uses TRBV11-2 and TRBJ1-5; no clear D gene. In germline, CDR1 is SGHAT, CDR2 FQNNGV. V was trimmed by 1 base and J by 7 bases, leaving 8 bases between them. CDR3 size: 13 residues. CDR3 DNA sequence: TGTGCCAGCAGCTTAGGGGTAAGACAGCCCCAGCATTTT. It translates to CASSLGVRQPQHF.

The J gene is TRBJ1-5, the V gene TRBV25-1; maybe TRBD1 (6 bases). Between the trimmed V and J ends, which lost 6 bases and 2 bases, there was a span of 14 bases. This CDR3 has 15 residues. CDR1 is MGHDK and CDR2 is SYGVNS in the germline V gene. The CDR3 protein is CASSQTGMGNQPQHF. CDR3 in DNA: TGTGCCAGCAGCCAGACAGGAATGGGCAATCAGCCCCAGCATTTT.

V and J are TRBV7-8 and TRBJ2-5; D is ambiguous. The CDR3 spans 16 residues. Germline V gene data show CDR1 as SGHVS and CDR2 as FQNEAQ. V lost 5 bases to trimming and J lost 0 bases, with 16 bases between them. The DNA of the CDR3 is TGTGCCAGCAGCCCGACTGTAGGGTCCTACCAAGAGACCCAGTACTTC. Translation: CASSPTVGSYQETQYF.

This CDR3 is CASSEETQYF. The CDR3 DNA follows: TGTGCCAGCAGTGAAGAGACCCAGTACTTC. V gene TRBV25-1 combines with J gene TRBJ2-5; D gene ambiguous. The CDR3 is made up of 10 amino acids. CDR1 and CDR2 from the germline V gene are MGHDK and SYGVNS. The V and J ends lost 2 bases and 5 bases respectively, with 0 bases between them.

The chain uses TRBV6-6 and TRBJ1-3; the D is unclear. The CDR3 totals 14 residues. The germline V gene encodes CDR1 MNHNY and CDR2 SVGAGI (reference sequence). The CDR3 reads CGGFGRRSGNTIYF. The CDR3 DNA follows: TGTGGCGGGTTCGGGAGGCGCTCTGGAAACACCATATATTTT.

The rearrangement uses TRBV21-1 and TRBJ2-1; TRBD1, as called in the table, went unchecked against the DNA. TRBV21-1 is deemed a pseudogene. This CDR3 has 13 residues. This CDR3 reads CASSLWAYNEQFF. The CDR3 DNA follows: TGTGCCAGCAGCCTATGGGCATACAATGAGCAGTTCTTC.

The rearrangement uses TRBV5-6 and TRBJ2-4, with a tentative D call TRBD1 (5 bases). The germline V gene encodes CDR1 SGHDT and CDR2 YYEEEE. The CDR3 has 15 amino acids. V lost 3 bases and J 3 bases, leaving 13 bases between the germline ends. The CDR3, as DNA: TGTGCCAGCAGCTACACAGACAGATTCAAAAACATTCAGTACTTC. It is translated as CASSYTDRFKNIQYF.

As for this clone: Sequence at one end of the junction differs from germline and may be a read error. The chain joins TRBV6-5 to TRBJ2-7; maybe TRBD2 (6 bases). Germline CDR1 and CDR2: MNHEY and SVGAGI. The CDR3 runs 14 residues. The CDR3 region has the DNA TGTGCCAGCACTTACTCGCGGGAAGTCTCCGAGCAGTACTTC. As protein: CASTYSREVSEQYF.

V is TRBV4-2 and J is TRBJ2-2; 9 bases agree with TRBD2. This CDR3 has 17 amino acids. Trimming removed 4 bases from V and 3 bases from J; junction bases left unmatched: 9. The V gene's germline CDR1 is LGHNA and CDR2 YNFKEQ. CDR3 DNA: TGTGCCAGCAGCCGACAGACTAGCGGAAGTCACACCGGGGAGCTGTTTTTT. This sequence encodes CASSRQTSGSHTGELFF.